A single TCR beta chain is shown here with its context. It has no known antigen specificity. Base quality data are lacking; no much larger clone is found one base away. Between the V and J ends, shortened by 6 bases and 0 bases respectively, the junction contains 19 bases. The CDR3 goes from the cysteine to the phenylalanine over 17 residues. Only CDR3 DNA is held: 51 bases, read in frame from base 1. CDR1 SGHAT and CDR2 FQNNGV are derived from the germline V gene. The record originates from a study of long-term antiretroviral therapy in people with HIV (dated by TCRdb to 2021 to 2024). In the study overall: The earliest samples were collected roughly a decade before the 2015 WHO recommendation for immediate ART, at a time when ART was usually postponed until CD4 counts fell. Test extractions of a monoclonal T-cell line alongside some 36 polyclonal samples showed no cross-contamination during QIAcube processing. Whether ART initiation and durable HIV suppression were associated with changes in peripheral blood TRB repertoire composition and diversity was tested in a retrospective serial study. Among the approximately 30 participants with HIV, eleven were female. The cohort contributed about 190 cryopreserved PBMC samples from fewer than 35 adults with confirmed HIV infection, collected serially over a mean of approximately six years (range 1-12).

Participants were included only if at least one PBMC sample before ART initiation and at least two post-ART samples were available. Every participant with HIV received treatment in the United States of America. Before DNA extraction, cryopreserved samples containing about 0.95-10 million PBMC were thawed and washed. At the time of the earliest PBMC sample, participants with HIV were aged between about 23 and 55 years. PBMC samples were contributed by each participant from 1-4 timepoints before ART initiation and 2-8 timepoints after ART initiation, with a median of 7 samples. Serial HIV viral load, CD4+ T-cell count, ART history and demographic data were obtained for every participant. Using a Qiagen kit on a QIAcube, genomic DNA was extracted from unsorted PBMC, with samples processed in batches of 12. The full study reports these points: Because PBMC availability was limited, only the TCR beta chain was sequenced, with no alpha chain pairing. The samples were dated from the mid-2000s to the late 2010s, and the ART regimens that were used may be less effective than current ART regimens. ART initiation was associated with a significant increase in TRB diversity, but diversity stayed significantly below transplant donor controls even after long-term ART. Expanded TRB clones identified before ART initiation dominated the repertoire across all time points, though the dominance fluctuated and decreased in many PLHIV after ART. Unsorted PBMC were profiled instead of sorted CD4+ and CD8+ T cells because pre-ART samples had limited cell numbers. Inferences about post-ART repertoire changes are limited because no data were available on ART adherence, viral resistance or therapy changes. HIV repertoires had narrower CDR3 length ranges than controls, and the network structure suggested an antigen-experienced repertoire that shifted only slightly toward naive after ART.

The immunoSEQ hsTCRB v3.0 assay was used at survey level resolution to sequence the TRB variable region. The target sequencing depth for TRB was about 40,000-50,000 T-cell genomes per sample. TRB libraries were pooled and sequenced on an Illumina MiSeq using a v3 150-cycle kit. Processing in the source paper ran as follows. Analysis of repertoires was carried out in R inside a reproducible Nextflow workflow spanning QC, data transformation and analysis. LymphoSeq2, an R package for AIRR-Seq data exploration, was used to implement custom analyses. A few samples that produced fewer than 5000 total TRB sequences were removed, so 200 or so HIV repertoires were analyzed. Among the 180 to 200 HIV repertoires that were kept, roughly 59 were collected before ART initiation and over 120 were collected after ART initiation. Each repertoire was downsampled to 5000 TRB nucleotide sequences, and summary statistics were averaged across 100 downsampling iterations. The analysis kept only TRB sequences whose CDR3 regions were at least seven amino acids long. Diversity was assessed using a clonality score derived from Shannon entropy and using the Gini coefficient. In repertoire networks, the top 5000 CDR3 amino acid sequences were linked whenever an edit distance of one separated two sequences. For TRB CDR3 amino acid sequences, antigen specificity groups and MHC restriction were predicted with GLIPH2. To flag known CMV, EBV, HIV or tissue antigen associations, CDR3 amino acid sequences were matched against VDJdb and McPAS-TCR. Pre-ART, post-ART and control groups were compared with Wilcoxon signed-rank tests and Holm-Bonferroni correction. TCRdb provides this immuneACCESS table in a form limited to in-frame rearrangements. Some clones are lacking; in checked studies, under half of them reflect an unresolved V gene, and why the rest are absent is not known. The V and J calls and clone size are taken from that table; D and trimming were inferred from the DNA. This sample has about 29,000 clones in its table, and more than 80% of those were observed once. The ten top clones hold about 8% of the sample.

This sequence originates from a man in his fifties with HIV. The chain uses TRBV11-2 and TRBJ2-3; the D call could be TRBD1 or TRBD2, with each sharing 5 bases. Here the sequenced sample was unsorted PBMCs, taken 3.2 years before starting antiretroviral therapy. CDR3 region: CASSFRGDGASTDTQYF. In nucleotides, the sequence is TGTGCCAGCAGTTTTCGGGGCGACGGTGCTAGCACAGATACGCAGTATTTT.